This is a list of T cell receptor beta chains from one sample in a study of blood T cell repertoires in COVID-19. Assay: immunoSEQ multiplex PCR; the TCRdb copy retains only in-frame clones and omits some. The table records 170,000 or so clones, over 80% of them present only once. Source material: peripheral blood. These receptors all stem from a woman in her 70s with COVID-19, enrolled during active disease. The CDR3 runs from the conserved cysteine through the conserved F or W. Each record gives: V gene, D gene, clone size, J gene, CDR3 protein, CDR3 DNA. D genes are given only for firm matches. Size tells how often a clone was seen (once, few, many) or the class of an expanded clone, and some rows leave it out.

TRBV7-7,TRBD2,.,TRBJ2-1,CASSVSGAPYNEQFF,TGTGCCAGCAGCGTAAGCGGGGCCCCCTACAATGAGCAGTTCTTC
TRBV5-1,.,.,TRBJ2-2,CASSLLPGTGELFF,TGCGCCAGCAGCTTGCTCCCGGGTACCGGGGAGCTGTTTTTT
TRBV19,TRBD1,.,TRBJ2-4,CASSVDRGNIQYF,TGTGCCAGTAGTGTGGACAGGGGAAACATTCAGTACTTC
TRBV5-4,TRBD1,.,TRBJ2-1,CASSRDRGLYNEQFF,TGTGCCAGCAGCAGGGACAGGGGGTTATACAATGAGCAGTTCTTC
TRBV10-2,.,.,TRBJ2-1,CASHSGLTYNEQFF,TGCGCCAGCCATAGCGGTTTAACCTACAATGAGCAGTTCTTC
TRBV11-3,.,.,TRBJ2-1,CASSSLQEEQFF,TGTGCCAGCAGCTCCCTACAGGAGGAGCAGTTCTTC
TRBV7-9,TRBD1,.,TRBJ1-2,CASSLGQGANGYTF,TGTGCCAGCAGCTTGGGACAGGGGGCTAATGGCTACACCTTC
TRBV6-5,.,.,TRBJ2-2,CASSYQADYTGELFF,TGTGCCAGCAGTTACCAGGCGGACTACACCGGGGAGCTGTTTTTT
TRBV11-2,TRBD2,.,TRBJ2-1,CASSSLRTSGSPNEQFF,TGTGCCAGCAGCTCCCTCCGGACTAGCGGAAGTCCCAATGAGCAGTTCTTC
TRBV19,.,.,TRBJ2-7,CASSIDTNRGGFSYEQYF,TGTGCCAGTAGTATAGACACGAATCGAGGGGGTTTTTCCTACGAGCAGTACTTC
TRBV28,.,.,TRBJ2-1,CASSSRKSLHEQFF,TGTGCCAGCAGTTCCAGGAAGAGCTTACATGAGCAGTTCTTC
TRBV5-8,TRBD1,.,TRBJ2-5,CASSGYNRGGETQYF,TGTGCCAGCAGCGGCTACAACAGGGGCGGGGAGACCCAGTACTTC
TRBV12-3/TRBV12-4,.,once,TRBJ1-2,CASSLGAGGYTF,TGTGCCAGCAGTTTAGGGGCGGGTGGCTACACCTTC
TRBV3-1/TRBV3-2,.,.,TRBJ1-2,CASSQGGPPYGYTF,TGTGCCAGCAGCCAAGGGGGGCCCCCCTATGGCTACACCTTC
TRBV27,TRBD1,.,TRBJ2-7,CASSLSGTGAYEQYF,TGTGCCAGCAGTTTATCCGGGACAGGGGCGTACGAGCAGTACTTC
TRBV7-2,TRBD2,.,TRBJ2-1,CASSLYAGGRVNNEQFF,TGTGCCAGCAGCTTATATGCAGGCGGGAGGGTAAACAATGAGCAGTTCTTC
TRBV7-2,.,.,TRBJ1-5,CASSSTHQPQHF,TGTGCCAGCAGCTCTACCCATCAGCCCCAGCATTTT
TRBV29-1,.,.,TRBJ1-1,CSGQVGGKGTEAFF,TGCAGCGGACAGGTAGGAGGTAAAGGCACTGAAGCTTTCTTT
TRBV5-8,.,.,TRBJ2-7,CASSLDSRGSYEQYF,TGTGCCAGCAGCTTGGACTCCCGCGGCTCCTACGAGCAGTACTTC
TRBV11-1,TRBD2,once,TRBJ2-7,CASKRGGRGEQYF,TGTGCCAGCAAGAGGGGCGGGAGGGGCGAGCAGTACTTC
TRBV2,TRBD1,.,TRBJ2-7,CASRGMGQSTYEQYF,TGTGCCAGCAGGGGGATGGGACAGTCCACCTACGAGCAGTACTTC
TRBV28,.,.,TRBJ1-2,CASTVTGWNGYTF,TGTGCCAGCACCGTAACAGGGTGGAATGGCTACACCTTC
TRBV6-5,TRBD1,.,TRBJ1-2,CASSYSRQGGSGYTF,TGTGCCAGCAGTTACTCGAGACAGGGGGGAAGTGGCTACACCTTC
TRBV19,.,.,TRBJ1-4,CASTHHLGLSDGKLFF,TGTGCCAGTACACACCACTTGGGACTTTCCGACGGAAAACTGTTTTTT
TRBV5-1,.,once,TRBJ2-7,CASSLAGTLSYEQYF,TGCGCCAGCAGCTTGGCCGGGACACTATCCTACGAGCAGTACTTC
TRBV11-2,.,.,TRBJ1-1,CASSSTGGWTEAFF,TGTGCCAGCAGCTCAACGGGGGGATGGACTGAAGCTTTCTTT